One T cell receptor beta chain is described in this entry. CDR1 and CDR2 (germline): SEHNR, FQNEAQ (reference sequence). This CDR3 has 13 amino acids. V shed 8 bases and J shed 2 bases, with 11 bases lying between them. This entry is derived from a study of cytomegalovirus exposure and HLA in healthy donors. The PCR contained 60 Vbeta and 13 Jbeta primers. Data came from immunoSEQ multiplex PCR; TCRdb stores just in-frame clones and leaves some out. The sample comprises 20,000 to 30,000 clones, 75% to 80% of which are singletons, and 4.5% rests with the top ten. The receptor was derived from a male donor in good health and CMV-seronegative. The chain joins TRBV7-9 to TRBJ2-3, with D perhaps TRBD2 (7 bases). The sequenced sample consisted of PBMCs. CDR3 coding DNA: TGTGCCAGCGGGGCGGGGGCCACAGATACGCAGTATTTT. The encoded protein is CASGAGATDTQYF.